Shown below are 18 T cell receptor beta chains from a single sample sequenced in a study of blood T cell repertoires in COVID-19. Sequencing was performed with immunoSEQ multiplex PCR; in TCRdb, only in-frame clones are kept and a portion is missing. The data show 70,000 to 80,000 clones, approximately 80% seen once. Material: peripheral blood. Source of these receptors: a human donor in a cohort sampled during active COVID-19.

This clone is a singleton in its sample. This chain links TRBV29-1 with TRBJ2-1; 7 bases are shared with TRBD1. V dropped 3 bases and J dropped 0; count of bases not matched to a gene: 5. The CDR3 sequence is 15 residues long. In germline, CDR1 is SQVTM, CDR2 ANQGSEA. CDR3 loop: CSVDLQGSSYNEQFF. As DNA, the CDR3 is TGCAGCGTTGACCTACAGGGGAGCTCCTACAATGAGCAGTTCTTC.

The rearrangement joins TRBV3-1 (or the pseudogene TRBV3-2) to TRBJ2-5; TRBD2 aligns across 7 bases. The V gene's germline CDR1 is LGHDT and CDR2 YNNKEL (reference sequence). The CDR3 is 14 amino acids. The J segment lost 1 base and the V segment lost 4 bases, leaving 3 bases of the junction unmatched. The CDR3 reads CASSLLASQETQYF. The CDR3 DNA follows: TGTGCCAGCAGCCTACTAGCGTCCCAAGAGACCCAGTACTTC.

The genes are TRBV7-2 and TRBJ2-7; 7 bases are a match to TRBD1. Germline V CDR1 and CDR2: SGHTA, FQGNSA. This CDR3 has 14 residues. J was trimmed by 0 bases and V by 5 bases; bases with no gene match: 4. CDR3 DNA sequence: TGTGCCAGCAGCCGGACAGGCCTCTCCTACGAGCAGTACTTC. Translated: CASSRTGLSYEQYF.

The chain carries TRBV6-6 and TRBJ2-5, with D possibly TRBD1 on 6 matching bases. V lost 2 bases and J 1 base, leaving 8 bases between the germline ends. The CDR3 has 14 residues. The V gene's germline CDR1 is MNHNY and CDR2 SVGAGI (reference sequence). The chain's CDR3 is CASSYTGPQETQYF. CDR3 in DNA: TGTGCCAGCAGTTACACAGGGCCCCAAGAGACCCAGTACTTC.

The chain employs TRBV3-1 (or the pseudogene TRBV3-2) and TRBJ1-2; no clear D. Germline V gene sequence: CDR1 LGHDT, CDR2 YNNKEL (reference sequence). This CDR3 has 15 residues. With 0 bases removed from V and 2 bases from J, the gap between germline ends came to 10 bases. In DNA form, the CDR3 reads TGTGCCAGCAGCCAAGATCCAGGCGGGAACTATGGCTACACCTTC. It encodes CASSQDPGGNYGYTF.

J is TRBJ1-2 and V is TRBV19, with 7 bases identical to TRBD1. Germline V gene sequence: CDR1 LNHDA, CDR2 SQIVND (reference sequence). This CDR3 spans 14 amino acids. The trim removed 4 bases at V and 8 bases at J, leaving 10 bases unmatched. CDR3 nucleotide sequence: TGTGCCAGTAGTAGCCGACAGGGAGCGGCCGGCTACACCTTC. This encodes CASSSRQGAAGYTF.

The chain combines TRBV19 with TRBJ2-1; 12 bases are shared with TRBD2. V trimming: 9 bases; J trimming: 1 base; junction bases outside the gene matches: 7. The germline CDR1 and CDR2 sequences are LNHDA and SQIVND (reference sequence). CDR3 length equals 16 residues. This CDR3 is CASRTSGVGSYNEQFF. The CDR3 region has the DNA TGTGCCAGCCGGACTAGCGGGGTTGGATCCTACAATGAGCAGTTCTTC.

The chain combines TRBV9 with TRBJ2-1; a possible D gene is TRBD1 (6 bases). The CDR3 has 12 amino acids. The ends were cut back, 2 bases at V and 8 bases at J, with 8 bases in the middle. Germline lookup yields CDR1 SGDLS and CDR2 YYNGEE. CDR3 DNA: TGTGCCAGCAGCGTCAGGGGTGATGAGCAGTTCTTC. This codes for CASSVRGDEQFF.

The chain employs TRBV4-3 and TRBJ2-1; no clear D gene. V shed 1 base and J shed 9 bases, with 7 bases lying between them. CDR3 size: 12 residues. CDR1 and CDR2 from the germline V gene are LGHNA and YSLEER. CDR3 loop: CASSQGAGEQFF. The CDR3 bases are TGCGCCAGCAGCCAAGGGGCCGGTGAGCAGTTCTTC.

This clone came up a few times. The chain employs TRBV18 and TRBJ1-1; 9 bases map to TRBD1. The junction had 4 bases not matched to a gene; V was cut back by 8 bases and J by 0 bases. The CDR3 length is 14 residues. Germline assignment: CDR1 KGHSH and CDR2 LQKENI. CDR3 protein: CASQRDRVNTEAFF. CDR3 coding DNA: TGTGCCAGCCAACGGGACAGGGTGAACACTGAAGCTTTCTTT.

V is TRBV6-5 and J is TRBJ2-6; the match to TRBD1 covers 7 bases. This CDR3 comprises 15 residues. Trimming took 8 bases from V and 2 from J; bases not matched to a gene: 6. The germline gives CDR1 MNHEY, CDR2 SVGAGI. DNA for the CDR3: TGTGCCAGCGGTCTGGGGACAGCTGGGGCCAACGTCCTGACTTTC. The encoded protein is CASGLGTAGANVLTF.

The rearrangement joins TRBV7-8 to TRBJ1-3; TRBD1 agrees at 8 bases. The CDR3 is 16 residues long. CDR1 and CDR2 from the germline V gene are SGHVS and FQNEAQ. V trimming: 2 bases; J trimming: 0 bases; junction bases outside the gene matches: 3. The CDR3 protein is CASSLPDRDSGNTIYF. In DNA, the CDR3 is TGTGCCAGCAGCTTACCGGACAGGGACTCTGGAAACACCATATATTTT.

J is TRBJ2-1 and V is TRBV24-1; 8 bases match TRBD2. The CDR3 is 16 amino acids. V lost 3 bases and J lost 0; bases outside the gene matches: 3. Germline lookup yields CDR1 KGHDR and CDR2 SFDVKD. CDR3 bases: TGTGCCACCAGTGATAGAGCGGGAGCCTCCTACAATGAGCAGTTCTTC. This sequence encodes CATSDRAGASYNEQFF.

The V call is TRBV10-3, the J call TRBJ2-1; 7 bases are a match to TRBD2. CDR1 is ENHRY and CDR2 is SYGVKD in the germline V gene. This CDR3 is built from 15 residues. The J segment lost 7 bases and the V segment lost 0 bases, leaving 6 bases of the junction unmatched. CDR3 protein: CAISESGGRNNEQFF. The CDR3 nucleotides read TGTGCCATCAGTGAGTCGGGCGGGAGAAATAATGAGCAGTTCTTC.

In this sample, this clone turned up once. The genes are TRBV6-5 and TRBJ1-4; the D gene is possibly TRBD1 (6 bases). Germline V gene data show CDR1 as MNHEY and CDR2 as SVGAGI. The CDR3 runs 15 residues. Deletions cut 0 bases from V and 6 bases from J, with 11 bases between. Here the CDR3 reads CASSYSTGRHEKLFF. The CDR3 DNA follows: TGTGCCAGCAGTTACTCGACAGGCCGGCATGAAAAACTGTTTTTT.

The rearrangement joins TRBV7-9 to TRBJ2-2; 7 bases match TRBD1. The V gene's germline CDR1 is SEHNR and CDR2 FQNEAQ (reference sequence). The CDR3 is 16 amino acids. The V and J ends lost 2 bases and 5 bases, in that order; junction bases with no gene match: 8. The CDR3 region is CASSLKGQFSTGELFF. CDR3 coding DNA: TGTGCCAGCAGCTTAAAGGGACAGTTTTCGACCGGGGAGCTGTTTTTT.

The V call is TRBV5-1, the J call TRBJ1-2; 7 bases map to TRBD1. The CDR3 has 14 residues. Germline loops: CDR1 SGHRS, CDR2 YFSETQ. J was trimmed by 8 bases and V by 4 bases; bases with no gene match: 11. CDR3 DNA: TGCGCCAGCAGCAAGACAGGGCTTGACCACGGCTACACCTTC. Translation: CASSKTGLDHGYTF.

This clone was observed once. This chain connects TRBV7-2 to TRBJ2-3; 10 bases map to TRBD1. The CDR3 extends over 14 amino acids. CDR1 and CDR2 from the germline V gene are SGHTA and FQGNSA. With V trimmed by 10 bases and J by 4 bases, 8 bases remained unmatched. CDR3 in DNA: TGTGCCACTGCCGGGACAGGGGCATCAGATACGCAGTATTTT. Translating gives CATAGTGASDTQYF.